These 13 T cell receptor beta chains originate from one sample sequenced in a study of T cell responses to AZD1222 COVID-19 vaccine. Sequenced by immunoSEQ multiplex PCR; TCRdb stores in-frame clones only, minus some. The sample includes 60,000 to 80,000 clones, around 86% of them seen just once. This sample comprised peripheral blood, obtained on day 0 of AZD1222 vaccination. The receptors shown here come from an adult in good health.

Note on this clone: One junction end disagrees with the germline gene, perhaps due to a read error. The V gene is TRBV2, the J gene TRBJ2-5, with TRBD1 matching 8 bases. Germline V gene data show CDR1 as SNHLY and CDR2 as FYNNEI. This CDR3 has 15 amino acids. The CDR3 sequence: CASSSSTGVVETVNF. DNA for the CDR3: TGTGCCAGCAGCAGTTCGACAGGGGTAGTCGAAACGGTTAACTTC.

This clone was seen a few times. The chain employs TRBV2 and TRBJ2-1; 10 bases fit TRBD2. V lost 7 bases and J lost 5; bases outside the gene matches: 8. The CDR3 runs 15 residues. In germline, CDR1 is SNHLY, CDR2 FYNNEI. This CDR3 is CASKRGLAGDNEQFF. CDR3 coding DNA: TGTGCCAGCAAGCGGGGGCTAGCGGGGGACAATGAGCAGTTCTTC.

This clone was seen only once. This rearrangement joins TRBV19 to TRBJ1-5; D not resolved. Trimming left V 1 base short and J 1 base short, with 5 bases between. Germline V gives CDR1 LNHDA, CDR2 SQIVND (reference sequence). CDR3 length: 14 amino acids. In DNA form, the CDR3 reads TGTGCCAGTAGTATAGTGACCAGCAATCAGCCCCAGCATTTT. Translation gives CASSIVTSNQPQHF.

V and J are TRBV18 and TRBJ1-5; the D gene is possibly TRBD1 (6 bases). CDR1 KGHSH and CDR2 LQKENI come from the germline V gene. This CDR3 comprises 15 residues. Trimming pared 5 bases from V and 0 bases from J, leaving 11 bases between. This CDR3 is CASSLSTGSNQPQHF. The CDR3 DNA follows: TGTGCCAGCTCATTATCGACAGGTAGCAATCAGCCCCAGCATTTT. Full variable domain (rest looked up from reference TRBV18 and TRBJ1-5): NAGVMQNPRHLVRRRGQEARLRCSPMKGHSHVYWYRQLPEEGLKFMVYLQKENIIDESGMPKERFSAEFPKEGPSILRIQQVVRGDSAAYFCASSLSTGSNQPQHFGDGTRLSIL.

This chain joins TRBV10-3 and TRBJ1-2, with D maybe TRBD1 (6 bases). Looked up from germline, CDR1 is ENHRY and CDR2 is SYGVKD. V shed 10 bases and J shed 5 bases, with 17 bases lying between them. This CDR3 is 13 amino acids long. CDR3 DNA: TGTGCCAGTCGGGGTACAGGGTCGTATGGCTACACCTTC. This encodes CASRGTGSYGYTF.

This clone appeared once. CDR3 sequence (DNA): TGTGCCAGCAGTCGGCAGACCTCTAATTCACCCCTCCACTTT. Its translation is CASSRQTSNSPLHF. The chain combines TRBV27 with TRBJ1-6; no clear D. V lost 5 bases and J lost 6, with 11 bases in between. In germline, CDR1 is MNHEY, CDR2 SMNVEV (reference sequence). The CDR3 contains 14 residues.

The chain links TRBV28 to TRBJ2-3; D is undetermined. V was shortened by 5 bases and J by 2 bases, with 5 bases between the two germline ends. CDR3 size: 12 residues. Germline CDR1 reads MDHEN; CDR2 reads SYDVKM. CDR3 protein: CASSPYTDTQYF. The DNA of the CDR3 is TGTGCCAGCAGTCCTTACACAGATACGCAGTATTTT.

The V gene is TRBV19, the J gene TRBJ1-5; D uncertain. CDR1 and CDR2 (germline): LNHDA, SQIVND (reference sequence). The CDR3 runs to 16 residues. Trimming took off 3 bases at V and 4 bases at J, with 16 bases between the two ends. CDR3 bases: TGTGCCAGTAGTATTTTGGGCCAGGCTGGGAATCAGCCCCAGCATTTT. Translated: CASSILGQAGNQPQHF.

This clone showed up just a few times. The rearrangement uses TRBV15 and TRBJ1-1, with 9 bases matching TRBD1. The V segment lost 1 base and the J segment 9 bases; nucleotides outside the gene matches: 3. There are 13 residues in the CDR3. CDR1 LNHNV and CDR2 YYDKDF come from the germline V gene (reference sequence). CDR3 DNA sequence: TGTGCCACCAGCAGAGCCGGGACAGGGAAAGCTTTCTTT. This encodes CATSRAGTGKAFF.

The J gene is TRBJ2-3, the V gene TRBV11-2; the D gene is possibly TRBD2 (7 bases). Germline CDR1 reads SGHAT; CDR2 reads FQNNGV. The CDR3 runs 15 residues. The germline V and J ends were trimmed by 5 bases and 0 bases, with 12 bases remaining between them. The CDR3 here is CASSRRGASTDTQYF. The DNA of the CDR3 is TGTGCCAGCAGCCGCCGGGGGGCAAGCACAGATACGCAGTATTTT.

The rearrangement uses TRBV15 and TRBJ1-2; D is unresolved. The CDR3 has 13 amino acids. Per germline, CDR1 LNHNV and CDR2 YYDKDF (reference sequence). The V end was cut by 1 base, the J end by 8 bases, with 11 bases between. CDR3 in DNA: TGTGCCACCAGCAGAGGAGGGAAAGGAGGCTACACCTTC. As protein: CATSRGGKGGYTF.

CDR3 residues: CASRRTGGNQPQHF. The DNA for the CDR3 is TGTGCCAGCAGAAGGACAGGTGGCAATCAGCCCCAGCATTTT. The V gene is TRBV27, the J gene TRBJ1-5, with TRBD1 matching over 7 bases. Germline CDR1 reads MNHEY; CDR2 reads SMNVEV (reference sequence). The junction had 4 bases not matched to a gene; V was cut back by 6 bases and J by 2 bases. The CDR3 length is 14 residues.

This clone was observed a few times. The genes are TRBV3-1 (or the pseudogene TRBV3-2) and TRBJ1-1; D is ambiguous. CDR3 size: 17 residues. Per germline, CDR1 LGHDT and CDR2 YNNKEL (reference sequence). Between the trimmed V and J ends, which lost 10 bases and 1 base, there was a span of 25 bases. CDR3 amino acids: CATQPYGANPGNTEAFF. The CDR3 DNA is TGTGCCACCCAGCCATATGGAGCAAACCCGGGGAACACTGAAGCTTTCTTT.